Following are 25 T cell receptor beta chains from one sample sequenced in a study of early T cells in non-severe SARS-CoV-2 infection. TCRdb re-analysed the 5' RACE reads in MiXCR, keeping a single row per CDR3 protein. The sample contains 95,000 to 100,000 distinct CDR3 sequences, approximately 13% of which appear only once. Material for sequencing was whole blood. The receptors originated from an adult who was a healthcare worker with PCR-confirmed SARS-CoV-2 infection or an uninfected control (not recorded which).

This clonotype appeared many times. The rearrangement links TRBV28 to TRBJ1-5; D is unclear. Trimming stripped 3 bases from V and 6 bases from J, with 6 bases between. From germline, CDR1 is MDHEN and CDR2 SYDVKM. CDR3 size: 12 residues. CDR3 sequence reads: CASSLGVQPQHF. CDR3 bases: TGTGCCAGCAGTTTGGGCGTTCAGCCCCAGCATTTT.

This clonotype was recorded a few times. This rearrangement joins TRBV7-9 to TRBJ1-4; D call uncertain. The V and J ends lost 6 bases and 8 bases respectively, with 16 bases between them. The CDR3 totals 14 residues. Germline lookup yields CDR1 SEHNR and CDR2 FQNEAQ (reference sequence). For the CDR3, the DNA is TGTGCCAGCAGTCAACCCGGCCTGGGGGAAAAACTGTTTTTT. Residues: CASSQPGLGEKLFF.

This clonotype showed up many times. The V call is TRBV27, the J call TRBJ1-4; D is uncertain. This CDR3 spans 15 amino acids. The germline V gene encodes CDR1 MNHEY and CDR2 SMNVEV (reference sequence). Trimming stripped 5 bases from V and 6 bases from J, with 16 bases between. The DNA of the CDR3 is TGTGCCAGCAGTCTCCCGGGGAGAGATCATGAAAAACTGTTTTTT. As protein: CASSLPGRDHEKLFF. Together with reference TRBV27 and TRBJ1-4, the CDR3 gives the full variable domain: EAQVTQNPRYLITVTGKKLTVTCSQNMNHEYMSWYRQDPGLGLRQIYYSMNVEVTDKGDVPEGYKVSRKEKRNFPLILESPSPNQTSLYFCASSLPGRDHEKLFFGSGTQLSVL.

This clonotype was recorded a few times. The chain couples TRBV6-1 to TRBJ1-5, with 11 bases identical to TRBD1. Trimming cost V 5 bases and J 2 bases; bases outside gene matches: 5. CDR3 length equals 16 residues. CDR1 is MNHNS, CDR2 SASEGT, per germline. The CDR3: CASSTRTGGGNQPQHF. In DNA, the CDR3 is TGTGCCAGCAGTACCCGGACAGGGGGCGGCAATCAGCCCCAGCATTTT.

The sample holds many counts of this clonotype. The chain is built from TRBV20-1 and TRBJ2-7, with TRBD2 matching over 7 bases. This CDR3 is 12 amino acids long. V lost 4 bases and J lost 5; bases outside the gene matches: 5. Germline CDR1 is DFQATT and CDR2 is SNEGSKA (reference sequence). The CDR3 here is CSATFAGDEQYF. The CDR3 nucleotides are TGCAGTGCTACTTTCGCGGGGGACGAGCAGTACTTC.

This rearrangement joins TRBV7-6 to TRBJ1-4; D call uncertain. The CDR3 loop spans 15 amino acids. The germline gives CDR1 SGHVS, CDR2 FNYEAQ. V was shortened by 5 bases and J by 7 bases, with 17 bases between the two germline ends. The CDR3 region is CASSRGKLMGEKLFF. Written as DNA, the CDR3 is TGTGCCAGCAGCCGCGGAAAACTAATGGGTGAAAAACTGTTTTTT.

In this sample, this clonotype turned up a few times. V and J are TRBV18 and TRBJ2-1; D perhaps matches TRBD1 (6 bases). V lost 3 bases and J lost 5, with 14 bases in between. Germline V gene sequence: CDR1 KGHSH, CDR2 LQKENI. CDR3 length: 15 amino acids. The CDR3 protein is CASSPSLRQDNEQFF. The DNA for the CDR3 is TGTGCCAGCTCACCGAGTCTCAGACAGGACAATGAGCAGTTCTTC.

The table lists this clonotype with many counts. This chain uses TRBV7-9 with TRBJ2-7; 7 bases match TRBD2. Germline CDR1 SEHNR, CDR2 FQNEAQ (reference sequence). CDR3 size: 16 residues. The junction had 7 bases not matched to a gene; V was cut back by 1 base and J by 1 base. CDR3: CASSLGGGGLSYEQYF. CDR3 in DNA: TGTGCCAGCAGCTTAGGGGGCGGGGGACTTTCCTACGAGCAGTACTTC.

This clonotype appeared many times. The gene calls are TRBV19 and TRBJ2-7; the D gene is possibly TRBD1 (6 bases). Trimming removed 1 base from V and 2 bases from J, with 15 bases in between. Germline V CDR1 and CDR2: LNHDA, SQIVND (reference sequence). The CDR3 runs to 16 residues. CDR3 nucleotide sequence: TGTGCCAGTAGTATAGCCTCCGGGACAAAACCCTACGAGCAGTACTTC. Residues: CASSIASGTKPYEQYF.

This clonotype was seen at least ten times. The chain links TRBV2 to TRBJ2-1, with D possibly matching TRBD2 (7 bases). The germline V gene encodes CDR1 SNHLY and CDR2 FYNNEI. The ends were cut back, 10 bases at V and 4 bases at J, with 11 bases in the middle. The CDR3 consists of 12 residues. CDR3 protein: CAIGGGYNEQFF. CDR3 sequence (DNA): TGTGCCATAGGGGGGGGATACAATGAGCAGTTCTTC.

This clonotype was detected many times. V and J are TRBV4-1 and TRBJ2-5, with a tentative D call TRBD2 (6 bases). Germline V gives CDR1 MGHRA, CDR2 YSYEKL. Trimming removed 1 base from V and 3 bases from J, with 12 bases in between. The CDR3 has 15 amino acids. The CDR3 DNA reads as TGCGCCAGCAGCCAAGGAAATTGGGGGGAAGAGACCCAGTACTTC. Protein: CASSQGNWGEETQYF.

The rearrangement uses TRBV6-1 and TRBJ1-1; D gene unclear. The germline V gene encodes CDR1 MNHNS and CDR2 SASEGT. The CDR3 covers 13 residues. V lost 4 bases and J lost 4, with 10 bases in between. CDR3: CASSAEHFTEAFF. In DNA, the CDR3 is TGTGCCAGCAGTGCTGAACATTTCACTGAAGCTTTCTTT.

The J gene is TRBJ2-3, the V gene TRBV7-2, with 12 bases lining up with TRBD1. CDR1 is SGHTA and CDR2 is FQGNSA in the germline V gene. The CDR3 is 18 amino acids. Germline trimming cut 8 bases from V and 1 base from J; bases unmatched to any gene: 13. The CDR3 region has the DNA TGTGCCAGCTGCTCTACCGGGACAGGGGGCGCGCGCACAGATACGCAGTATTTT. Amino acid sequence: CASCSTGTGGARTDTQYF. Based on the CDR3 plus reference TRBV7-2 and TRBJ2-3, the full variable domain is GAGVSQSPSNKVTEKGKDVELRCDPISGHTALYWYRQSLGQGLEFLIYFQGNSAPDKSGLPSDRFSAERTGGSVSTLTIQRTQQEDSAVYLCASCSTGTGGARTDTQYFGPGTRLTVL.

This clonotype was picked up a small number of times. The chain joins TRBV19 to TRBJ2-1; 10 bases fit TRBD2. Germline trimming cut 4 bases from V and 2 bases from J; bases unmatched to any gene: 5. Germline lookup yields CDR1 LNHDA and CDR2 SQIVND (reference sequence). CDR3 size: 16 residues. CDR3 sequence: CASSTSGGRAYNEQFF. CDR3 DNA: TGTGCCAGTAGTACTAGCGGGGGCCGCGCCTACAATGAGCAGTTCTTC.

Written as DNA, the CDR3 is TGTGCCAGCAGTTACTCGGCAGGGGCCAATCAGCCCCAGCATTTT. Translated: CASSYSAGANQPQHF. The J gene is TRBJ1-5, the V gene TRBV6-2 or TRBV6-3, with a possible D match to TRBD1 (6 bases). V was clipped by 0 bases and J by 3 bases, with 9 bases between them. The CDR3 has 15 residues. Germline-derived CDR1 and CDR2 are MNHEY and SVGEGT.

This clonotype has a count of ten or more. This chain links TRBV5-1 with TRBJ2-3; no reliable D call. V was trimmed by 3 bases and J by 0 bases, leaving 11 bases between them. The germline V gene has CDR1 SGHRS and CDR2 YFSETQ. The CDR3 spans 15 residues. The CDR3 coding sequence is TGCGCCAGCAGCTCCATGGTTTCTAGCACAGATACGCAGTATTTT. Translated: CASSSMVSSTDTQYF.

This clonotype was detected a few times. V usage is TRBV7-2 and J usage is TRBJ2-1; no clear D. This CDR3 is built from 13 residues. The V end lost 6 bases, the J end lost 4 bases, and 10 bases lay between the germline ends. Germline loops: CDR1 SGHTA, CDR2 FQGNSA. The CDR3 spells CASSLTDYNEQFF. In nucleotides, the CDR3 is TGTGCCAGCAGTCTCACAGATTACAATGAGCAGTTCTTC.

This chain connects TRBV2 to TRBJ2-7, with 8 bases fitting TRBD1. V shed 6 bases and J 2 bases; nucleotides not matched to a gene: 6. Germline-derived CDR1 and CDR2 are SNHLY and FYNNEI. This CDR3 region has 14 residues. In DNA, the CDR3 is TGTGCCAGCAGGCAGGGGGCTACGGCCTACGAGCAGTACTTC. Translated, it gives CASRQGATAYEQYF.

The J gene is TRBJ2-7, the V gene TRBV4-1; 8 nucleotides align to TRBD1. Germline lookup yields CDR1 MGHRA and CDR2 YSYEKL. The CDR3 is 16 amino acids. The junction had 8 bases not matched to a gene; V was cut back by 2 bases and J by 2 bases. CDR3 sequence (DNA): TGCGCCAGCAGCCAACCCGGGACAGGAACCACCTACGAGCAGTACTTC. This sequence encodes CASSQPGTGTTYEQYF.

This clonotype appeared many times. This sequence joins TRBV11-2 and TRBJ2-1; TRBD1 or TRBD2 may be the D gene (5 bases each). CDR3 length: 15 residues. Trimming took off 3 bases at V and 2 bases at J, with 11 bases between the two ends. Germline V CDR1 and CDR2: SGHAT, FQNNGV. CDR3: CASSFGTSTYNEQFF. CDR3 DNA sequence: TGTGCCAGCAGCTTCGGGACGTCAACCTACAATGAGCAGTTCTTC. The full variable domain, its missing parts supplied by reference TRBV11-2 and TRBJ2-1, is EAGVAQSPRYKIIEKRQSVAFWCNPISGHATLYWYQQILGQGPKLLIQFQNNGVVDDSQLPKDRFSAERLKGVDSTLKIQPAKLEDSAVYLCASSFGTSTYNEQFFGPGTRLTVL.

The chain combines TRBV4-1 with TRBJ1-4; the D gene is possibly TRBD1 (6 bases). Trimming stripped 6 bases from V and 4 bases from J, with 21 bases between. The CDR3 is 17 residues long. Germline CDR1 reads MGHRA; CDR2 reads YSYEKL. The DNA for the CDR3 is TGCGCCAGCAGGGCTAGGTTGGGGGCGCGTAGTAATGAAAAACTGTTTTTT. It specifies CASRARLGARSNEKLFF.

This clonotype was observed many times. This CDR3 is CASSLGQINEKLFF. CDR3 DNA sequence: TGTGCCAGCAGTTTGGGACAGATAAATGAAAAACTGTTTTTT. The chain combines TRBV12-3 or TRBV12-4 with TRBJ1-4; 7 bases map to TRBD1. Germline trimming cut 3 bases from V and 5 bases from J; bases unmatched to any gene: 3. The CDR3 contains 14 residues.

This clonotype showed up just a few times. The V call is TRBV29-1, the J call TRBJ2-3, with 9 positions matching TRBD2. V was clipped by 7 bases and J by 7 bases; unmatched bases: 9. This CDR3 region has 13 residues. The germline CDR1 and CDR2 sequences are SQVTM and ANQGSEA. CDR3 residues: CSATAGGTYTQYF. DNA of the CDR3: TGCAGCGCTACAGCGGGGGGCACGTATACGCAGTATTTT.

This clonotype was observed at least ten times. The CDR3 reads CASSSRGYEQYF. In DNA, the CDR3 is TGTGCCAGCAGCTCCCGGGGCTACGAGCAGTACTTC. The rearrangement uses TRBV11-2 and TRBJ2-7; D is possibly TRBD2 (5 bases). CDR1 is SGHAT, CDR2 FQNNGV, per germline. This CDR3 is 12 amino acids long. The V gene lost 4 bases and the J gene lost 3 bases, with 7 bases spanning the gap. The entire variable domain, with the rest obtained from reference TRBV11-2 and TRBJ2-7, is as follows: EAGVAQSPRYKIIEKRQSVAFWCNPISGHATLYWYQQILGQGPKLLIQFQNNGVVDDSQLPKDRFSAERLKGVDSTLKIQPAKLEDSAVYLCASSSRGYEQYFGPGTRLTVT.

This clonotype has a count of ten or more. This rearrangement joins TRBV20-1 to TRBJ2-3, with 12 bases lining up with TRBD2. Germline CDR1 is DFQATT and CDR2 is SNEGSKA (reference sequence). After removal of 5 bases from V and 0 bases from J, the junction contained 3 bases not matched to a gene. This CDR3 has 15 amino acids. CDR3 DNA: TGCAGTGCTCACCTAGCGGGGGGGAGCACAGATACGCAGTATTTT. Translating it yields CSAHLAGGSTDTQYF.